This TCR beta chain was sequenced during a study of control samples from healthy donors and cancer patients. The germline CDR1 and CDR2 sequences are LGHDT and YNNKEL (reference sequence). Unmatched junction bases numbered 6, after V lost 5 bases and J lost 0 bases. The CDR3 runs to 16 residues. Assay: immunoSEQ multiplex PCR; the TCRdb copy retains only in-frame clones and omits some. The table lists about 85,000 clones, around 90% of them singletons. Input material: blood. The TCR was taken from a woman aged 55-69 years in good health. The rearrangement joins TRBV3-1 (or the pseudogene TRBV3-2) to TRBJ2-7, with 11 nucleotides matching TRBD2. CDR3 coding DNA: TGTGCCAGCAGCGAATGGCTAGCGGGAGGCTCCTACGAGCAGTACTTC. Translating gives CASSEWLAGGSYEQYF.